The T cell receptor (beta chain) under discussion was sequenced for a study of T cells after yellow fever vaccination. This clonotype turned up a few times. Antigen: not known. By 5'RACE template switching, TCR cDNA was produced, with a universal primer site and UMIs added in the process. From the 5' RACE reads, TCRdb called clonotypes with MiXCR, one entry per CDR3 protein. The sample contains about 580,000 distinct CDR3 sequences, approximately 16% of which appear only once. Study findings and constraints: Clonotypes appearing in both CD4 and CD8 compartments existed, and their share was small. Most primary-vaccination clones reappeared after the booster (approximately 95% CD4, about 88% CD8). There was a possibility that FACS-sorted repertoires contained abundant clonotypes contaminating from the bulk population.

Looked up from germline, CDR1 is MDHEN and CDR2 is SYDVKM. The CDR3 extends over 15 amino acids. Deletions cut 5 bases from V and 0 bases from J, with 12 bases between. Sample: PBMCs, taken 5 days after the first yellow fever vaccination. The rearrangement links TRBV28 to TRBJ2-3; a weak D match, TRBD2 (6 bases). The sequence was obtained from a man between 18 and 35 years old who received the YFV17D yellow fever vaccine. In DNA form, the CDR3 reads TGTGCCAGCAGTCCGGGGGTCGCTAGCACAGATACGCAGTATTTT. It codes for CASSPGVASTDTQYF.